A few counts support the clone carrying this TCR beta chain. Its target is unknown. The table came from immunoSEQ multiplex PCR; TCRdb's copy has only in-frame clones and leaves some out. The sample shows around 200,000 clones, around 88% of them seen only once. These data belong to a study of T cell responses to AZD1222 COVID-19 vaccine. General study results and limits: Repertoires were sampled only after the peak T cell response. Females made up more of the donors, who were largely white British, and clonal diversity may have come out too low. CD4 TCRs associated with vaccination spanned spike, dominating at 160-218 and 743-854.

The sequence was collected from an adult in good health. The input for sequencing was peripheral blood, taken on day 0 of AZD1222 vaccination.

CDR3 coding DNA: TGTGCCAGCAGCTTAGAGCCTTTGTATACGCAGTATTTT. Encoded protein: CASSLEPLYTQYF. This chain joins TRBV11-2 and TRBJ2-3; D is unclear. V was cut by 0 bases and J by 7 bases, with 8 bases left in between. This CDR3 comprises 13 residues. CDR1 and CDR2 (germline): SGHAT, FQNNGV.